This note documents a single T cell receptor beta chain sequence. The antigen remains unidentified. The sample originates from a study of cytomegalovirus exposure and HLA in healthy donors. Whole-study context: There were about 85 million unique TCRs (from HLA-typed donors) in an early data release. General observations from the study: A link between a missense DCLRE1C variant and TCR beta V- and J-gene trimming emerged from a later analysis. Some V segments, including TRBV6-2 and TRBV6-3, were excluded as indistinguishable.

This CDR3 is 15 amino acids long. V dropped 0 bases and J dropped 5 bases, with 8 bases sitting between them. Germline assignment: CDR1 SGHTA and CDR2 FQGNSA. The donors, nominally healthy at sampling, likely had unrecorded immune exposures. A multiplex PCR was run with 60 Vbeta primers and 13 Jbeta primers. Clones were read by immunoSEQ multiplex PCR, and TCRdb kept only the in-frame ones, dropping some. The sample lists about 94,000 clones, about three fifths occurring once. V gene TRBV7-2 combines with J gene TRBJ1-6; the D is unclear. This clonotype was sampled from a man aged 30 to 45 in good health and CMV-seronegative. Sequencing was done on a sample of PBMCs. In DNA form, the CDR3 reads TGTGCCAGCAGCTTAGCCGTTGGGCATAATTCACCCCTCCACTTT. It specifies CASSLAVGHNSPLHF. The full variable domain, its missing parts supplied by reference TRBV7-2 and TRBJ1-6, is GAGVSQSPSNKVTEKGKDVELRCDPISGHTALYWYRQSLGQGLEFLIYFQGNSAPDKSGLPSDRFSAERTGGSVSTLTIQRTQQEDSAVYLCASSLAVGHNSPLHFGNGTRLTVT.